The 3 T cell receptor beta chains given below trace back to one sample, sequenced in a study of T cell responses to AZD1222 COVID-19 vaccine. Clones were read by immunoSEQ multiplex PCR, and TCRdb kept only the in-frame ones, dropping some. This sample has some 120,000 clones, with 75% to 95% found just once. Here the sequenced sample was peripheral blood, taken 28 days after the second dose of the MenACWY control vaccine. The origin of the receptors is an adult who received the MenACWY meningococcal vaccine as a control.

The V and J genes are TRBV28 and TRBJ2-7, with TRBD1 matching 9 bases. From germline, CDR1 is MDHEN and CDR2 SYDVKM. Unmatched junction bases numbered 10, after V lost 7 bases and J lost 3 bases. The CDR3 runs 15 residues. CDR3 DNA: TGTGCCAGCATTGGGGGGGGACAGGGTAACTACGAGCAGTACTTC. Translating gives CASIGGGQGNYEQYF.

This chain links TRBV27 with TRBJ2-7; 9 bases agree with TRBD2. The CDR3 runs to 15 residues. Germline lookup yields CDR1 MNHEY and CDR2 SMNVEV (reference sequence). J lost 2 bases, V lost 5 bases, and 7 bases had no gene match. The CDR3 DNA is TGTGCCAGCAGTCCCAGGACTAGCGCGACCTACGAGCAGTACGTC. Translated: CASSPRTSATYEQYV.

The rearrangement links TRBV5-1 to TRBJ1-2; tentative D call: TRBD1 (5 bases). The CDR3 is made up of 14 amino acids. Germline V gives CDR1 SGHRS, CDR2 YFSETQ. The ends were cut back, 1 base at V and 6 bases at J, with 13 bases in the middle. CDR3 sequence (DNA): TGCGCCAGCAGCTTGTTTCAGGGCGGGGATGGCTACACCTTC. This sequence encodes CASSLFQGGDGYTF. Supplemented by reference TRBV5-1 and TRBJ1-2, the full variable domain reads KAGVTQTPRYLIKTRGQQVTLSCSPISGHRSVSWYQQTPGQGLQFLFEYFSETQRNKGNFPGRFSGRQFSNSRSEMNVSTLELGDSALYLCASSLFQGGDGYTFGSGTRLTVV.